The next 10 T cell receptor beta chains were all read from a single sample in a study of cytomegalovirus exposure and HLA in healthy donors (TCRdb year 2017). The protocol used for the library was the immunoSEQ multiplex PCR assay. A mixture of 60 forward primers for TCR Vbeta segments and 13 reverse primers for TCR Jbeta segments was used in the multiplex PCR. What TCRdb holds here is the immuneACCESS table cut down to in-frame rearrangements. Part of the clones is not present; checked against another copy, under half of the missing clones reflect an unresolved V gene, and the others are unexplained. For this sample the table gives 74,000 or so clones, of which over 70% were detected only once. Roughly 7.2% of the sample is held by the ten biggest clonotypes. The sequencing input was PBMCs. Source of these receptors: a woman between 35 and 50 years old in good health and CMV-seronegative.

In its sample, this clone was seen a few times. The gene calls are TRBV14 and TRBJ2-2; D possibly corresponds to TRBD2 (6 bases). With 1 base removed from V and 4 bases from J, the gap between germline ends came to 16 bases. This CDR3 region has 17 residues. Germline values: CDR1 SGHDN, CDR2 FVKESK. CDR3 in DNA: TGTGCCAGCAGCCAAGGTATTCGCGGGGCGCGCACCGGGGAGCTGTTTTTT. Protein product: CASSQGIRGARTGELFF.

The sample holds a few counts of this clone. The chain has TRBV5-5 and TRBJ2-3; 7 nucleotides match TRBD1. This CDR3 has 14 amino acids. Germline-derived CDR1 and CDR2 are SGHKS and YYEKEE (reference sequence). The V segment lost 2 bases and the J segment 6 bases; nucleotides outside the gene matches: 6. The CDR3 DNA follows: TGTGCCAGCAGCTTAAAGGGGGCTAGTGATACGCAGTATTTT. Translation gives CASSLKGASDTQYF.

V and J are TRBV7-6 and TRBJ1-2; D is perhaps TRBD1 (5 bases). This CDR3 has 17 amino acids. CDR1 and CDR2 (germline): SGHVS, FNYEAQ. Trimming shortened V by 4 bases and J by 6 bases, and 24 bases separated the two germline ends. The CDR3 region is CASSSNGWGGMQDGYTF. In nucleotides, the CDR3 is TGTGCCAGCAGCTCCAACGGCTGGGGGGGGATGCAGGATGGCTACACCTTC.

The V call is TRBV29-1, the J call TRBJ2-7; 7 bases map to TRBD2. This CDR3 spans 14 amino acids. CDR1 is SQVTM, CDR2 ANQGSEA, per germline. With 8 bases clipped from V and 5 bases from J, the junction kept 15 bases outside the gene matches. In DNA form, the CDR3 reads TGCAGCATTCGGTTCGCGGAGAGCGGGAACGAGCAGTACTTC. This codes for CSIRFAESGNEQYF.

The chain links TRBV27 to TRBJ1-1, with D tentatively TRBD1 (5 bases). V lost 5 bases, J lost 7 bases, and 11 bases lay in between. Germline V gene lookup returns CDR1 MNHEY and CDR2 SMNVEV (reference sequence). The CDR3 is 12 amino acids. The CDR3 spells CASSIPGGEAFF. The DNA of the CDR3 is TGTGCCAGCAGTATCCCGGGGGGTGAAGCTTTCTTT.

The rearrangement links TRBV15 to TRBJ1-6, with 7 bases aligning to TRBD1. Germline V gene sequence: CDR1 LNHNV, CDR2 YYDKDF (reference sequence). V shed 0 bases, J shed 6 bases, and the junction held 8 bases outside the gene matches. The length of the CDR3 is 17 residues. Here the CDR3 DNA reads TGTGCCACCAGCAGAGACCTGGGACAGCTAACTAATTCACCCCTCCACTTT. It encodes CATSRDLGQLTNSPLHF.

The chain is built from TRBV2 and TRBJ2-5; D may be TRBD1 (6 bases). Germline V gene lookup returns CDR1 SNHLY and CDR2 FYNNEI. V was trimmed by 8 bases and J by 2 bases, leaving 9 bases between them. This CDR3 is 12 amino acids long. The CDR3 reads CASHREQETQYF. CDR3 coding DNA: TGTGCCAGCCACAGGGAACAAGAGACCCAGTACTTC.

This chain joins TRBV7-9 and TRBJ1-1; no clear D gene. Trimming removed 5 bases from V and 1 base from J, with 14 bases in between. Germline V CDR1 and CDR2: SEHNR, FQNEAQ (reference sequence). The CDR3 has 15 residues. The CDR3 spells CASSIPGYTNTEAFF. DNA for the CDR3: TGTGCCAGCAGCATCCCAGGCTATACGAACACTGAAGCTTTCTTT.

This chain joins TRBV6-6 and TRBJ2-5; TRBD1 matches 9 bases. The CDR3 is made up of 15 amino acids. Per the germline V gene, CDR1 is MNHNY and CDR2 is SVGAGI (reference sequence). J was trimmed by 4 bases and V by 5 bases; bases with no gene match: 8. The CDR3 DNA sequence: TGTGCCAGCAGTCCTCCCGGGACAGGGATAGAGACCCAGTACTTC. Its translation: CASSPPGTGIETQYF.

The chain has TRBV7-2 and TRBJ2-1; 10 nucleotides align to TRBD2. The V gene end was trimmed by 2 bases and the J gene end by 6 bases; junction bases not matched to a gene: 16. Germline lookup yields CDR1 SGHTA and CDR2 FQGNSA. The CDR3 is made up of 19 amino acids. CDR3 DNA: TGTGCCAGCAGCTTACGGGCCTGGGGAGCGGGAGGGGCGGTCAATGAGCAGTTCTTC. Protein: CASSLRAWGAGGAVNEQFF. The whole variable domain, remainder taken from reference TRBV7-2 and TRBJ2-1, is GAGVSQSPSNKVTEKGKDVELRCDPISGHTALYWYRQSLGQGLEFLIYFQGNSAPDKSGLPSDRFSAERTGGSVSTLTIQRTQQEDSAVYLCASSLRAWGAGGAVNEQFFGPGTRLTVL.